Each of the 13 T cell receptor beta chains below was sequenced from the same sample in a study of response to subunit inactivated influenza vaccine. TCRdb reprocessed the RT-PCR reads with MiXCR, giving one entry per CDR3 protein. Of just under 550,000 distinct CDR3 sequences detected, under 30% appear once; the ten largest clones hold 2.5% to 3.5%. A further study also used this sample, focusing on T cells expressing NK-cell markers. As that report states: It was by 5'RACE template switching with UMIs that TCR beta cDNA was made.

The source was CD4+ T cells sorted from PBMCs, collected less than 13 days after vaccination. Receptors originate from a man in his forties or fifties who received an inactivated influenza vaccine.

The table lists this clonotype with a count of one. V gene TRBV7-2 combines with J gene TRBJ2-7; TRBD1 might be the D (6 bases). The germline CDR1 and CDR2 sequences are SGHTA and FQGNSA. With 5 bases removed from V and 7 bases from J, the gap between germline ends came to 15 bases. The CDR3 has 13 residues. CDR3 residues: CASSIGTPWEQYF. CDR3 DNA sequence: TGTGCCAGCAGCATCGGGACACCCTGGGAGCAGTACTTC. Looking up the rest from reference TRBV7-2 and TRBJ2-7 gives the full variable domain: GAGVSQSPSNKVTEKGKDVELRCDPISGHTALYWYRQSLGQGLEFLIYFQGNSAPDKSGLPSDRFSAERTGGSVSTLTIQRTQQEDSAVYLCASSIGTPWEQYFGPGTRLTVT.

This clonotype showed up just a few times. The J gene is TRBJ1-2, the V gene TRBV20-1; the D gene is possibly TRBD1 (6 bases). V lost 6 bases to trimming and J lost 8 bases, with 22 bases between them. The germline gives CDR1 DFQATT, CDR2 SNEGSKA (reference sequence). The length of the CDR3 is 14 residues. The chain's CDR3 is CSAPLRDTAYGYTF. CDR3 coding DNA: TGCAGTGCGCCGCTCCGGGACACGGCGTACGGCTACACCTTC.

This clonotype was recorded a few times. The chain combines TRBV6-1 with TRBJ1-1; 7 bases fit TRBD1. Losses at the gene ends were 7 bases for V and 3 bases for J; bases not matched to a gene: 8. Germline V lookup: CDR1 MNHNS, CDR2 SASEGT. The CDR3 contains 14 residues. The chain's CDR3 is CASKRGLGDTEAFF. For the CDR3, the DNA is TGTGCCAGCAAGAGGGGGCTGGGTGACACTGAAGCTTTCTTT.

This clonotype was recorded a few times. The chain employs TRBV7-9 and TRBJ2-7, with D uncertain. The CDR3 has 14 residues. Between the trimmed V and J ends, which lost 0 bases and 4 bases, there was a span of 10 bases. The germline V gene has CDR1 SEHNR and CDR2 FQNEAQ (reference sequence). The CDR3 DNA is TGTGCCAGCAGCTTAGCCAGTCCCCTTTACGAGCAGTACTTC. Translating gives CASSLASPLYEQYF.

This clonotype was seen a handful of times. This chain links TRBV28 with TRBJ2-4, with 8 bases identical to TRBD1. J lost 4 bases, V lost 3 bases, and 2 bases had no gene match. CDR1 and CDR2 (germline): MDHEN, SYDVKM. The CDR3 totals 14 residues. In nucleotides, the CDR3 is TGTGCCAGCAGTTTGGGACAGGAGAAAAACATTCAGTACTTC. This gives the protein CASSLGQEKNIQYF.

In this sample, this clonotype turned up a few times. The V call is TRBV7-6, the J call TRBJ1-1; D is unclear. Trimming shortened V by 4 bases and J by 11 bases, and 17 bases separated the two germline ends. Germline V gene data show CDR1 as SGHVS and CDR2 as FNYEAQ. The CDR3 contains 13 residues. CDR3 sequence: CASSSNSGFQAFF. The CDR3, as DNA: TGTGCCAGCAGCTCAAACTCCGGGTTTCAGGCTTTCTTT.

The gene calls are TRBV30 and TRBJ2-1, with unresolved D. Trimming pared 1 base from V and 7 bases from J, leaving 5 bases between. The CDR3 is 11 amino acids. Germline V gene sequence: CDR1 GTSNPN, CDR2 SVGIG (reference sequence). CDR3 coding DNA: TGTGCCTGGAGTGGGATTAATGAGCAGTTCTTC. Protein sequence: CAWSGINEQFF. Full variable domain (missing parts from reference TRBV30 and TRBJ2-1): SQTIHQWPATLVQPVGSPLSLECTVEGTSNPNLYWYRQAAGRGLQLLFYSVGIGQISSEVPQNLSASRPQDRQFILSSKKLLLSDSGFYLCAWSGINEQFFGPGTRLTVL.

This chain connects TRBV5-5 to TRBJ1-1, with 7 nucleotides matching TRBD1. The CDR3 sequence is 18 residues long. CDR1 and CDR2 (germline): SGHKS, YYEKEE (reference sequence). Trimming took 4 bases from V and 1 from J; bases not matched to a gene: 16. In DNA form, the CDR3 reads TGTGCCAGCAGCCTGAGGACAGGAAGGAATCTTGGGAACACTGAAGCTTTCTTT. Amino acids: CASSLRTGRNLGNTEAFF.

This clonotype has more than one count but fewer than ten. This sequence joins TRBV12-3 or TRBV12-4 and TRBJ1-2; D possibly corresponds to TRBD1 (5 bases). This CDR3 spans 15 amino acids. V lost 2 bases to trimming and J lost 4 bases, with 14 bases between them. Written as DNA, the CDR3 is TGTGCCAGCAGTTTAAATAACAGGAGGGGCTATGGCTACACCTTC. Translating it yields CASSLNNRRGYGYTF.

This clonotype turned up a few times. The J gene is TRBJ2-1, the V gene TRBV24-1; 13 positions agree with TRBD2. The CDR3 length is 17 residues. From germline, CDR1 is KGHDR and CDR2 SFDVKD. J gave up 7 bases and V 4 bases, and 9 bases lay outside the gene matches. This CDR3 reads CATSDQGLAGAINEQFF. The CDR3 coding sequence is TGTGCCACCAGTGACCAAGGACTAGCGGGAGCCATAAATGAGCAGTTCTTC.

This clonotype was seen only once. The chain recombines TRBV2 with TRBJ2-1, with a possible D match to TRBD2 (7 bases). CDR1 SNHLY and CDR2 FYNNEI come from the germline V gene. This CDR3 is built from 18 residues. Trimming left V 4 bases short and J 4 bases short, with 23 bases between. CDR3 in amino acids: CASSVLGLGGGPYNEQFF. CDR3 DNA: TGTGCCAGCAGTGTACTCGGCTTGGGGGGGGGCCCTTACAATGAGCAGTTCTTC.

This clonotype was detected ten times or more. The CDR3: CASSLADTQYF. The CDR3 DNA sequence: TGTGCCAGCAGTTTAGCAGATACGCAGTATTTT. The V and J genes are TRBV12-3 or TRBV12-4 and TRBJ2-3; no clear D. This CDR3 is 11 amino acids long. V was cut by 0 bases and J by 5 bases, with 0 bases left in between.

The rearrangement uses TRBV12-3 or TRBV12-4 and TRBJ1-2; D may be TRBD1 (5 bases). CDR3 length: 15 residues. Trimming shortened V by 4 bases and J by 4 bases, and 16 bases separated the two germline ends. The CDR3 coding sequence is TGTGCCAGCAGTTATTATCCGACAGAGGCCTATGGCTACACCTTC. This codes for CASSYYPTEAYGYTF.